One and the same sample provided the 21 T cell receptor beta chains below, sequenced in a study of T cell responses to AZD1222 COVID-19 vaccine. Only in-frame clones appear in the TCRdb table, and some are missing; sequencing was by immunoSEQ multiplex PCR. The repertoire includes some 200,000 clones, 90% to 95% of them detected once, and about 3.5% sits in the top ten. The sequencing used peripheral blood, collected 28 days after the second dose of the MenACWY control vaccine. The receptors were sampled from an adult who received the MenACWY meningococcal vaccine as a control.

The chain uses TRBV7-2 and TRBJ2-7, with 7 bases fitting TRBD1. CDR1 is SGHTA, CDR2 FQGNSA, per germline. The CDR3 sequence is 13 residues long. Trimming removed 1 base from V and 3 bases from J; junction bases left unmatched: 0. This CDR3 reads CASSLDRGYEQYF. In DNA, the CDR3 is TGTGCCAGCAGCTTAGACAGGGGCTACGAGCAGTACTTC.

The chain couples TRBV28 to TRBJ2-3; 8 bases match TRBD2. This CDR3 is 15 amino acids long. With V trimmed by 3 bases and J by 4 bases, 6 bases remained unmatched. The germline V gene has CDR1 MDHEN and CDR2 SYDVKM. The CDR3 nucleotides read TGTGCCAGCAGTTTCTACGGGAGGGGTGCAGATACGCAGTATTTT. Residues: CASSFYGRGADTQYF.

With respect to this clone: At one boundary the junction diverges from the germline segment, which might be a read error. V and J are TRBV3-1 (or the pseudogene TRBV3-2) and TRBJ1-4; no clear D. Germline V gene data show CDR1 as LGHDT and CDR2 as YNNKEL (reference sequence). This CDR3 has 14 amino acids. The CDR3 DNA is TGTGCCAGCAACCAAGGGCAGTTAAATGAAAAACTGTTTTTT. This gives the protein CASNQGQLNEKLFF.

This clone was recorded only once. The chain is built from TRBV6-6 and TRBJ2-5; no definite D call. The V end lost 3 bases, the J end lost 5 bases, and 16 bases lay between the germline ends. Per germline, CDR1 MNHNY and CDR2 SVGAGI (reference sequence). The CDR3 runs 15 residues. CDR3 residues: CASSYLGSAAETQYF. As DNA, the CDR3 is TGTGCCAGCAGTTATCTGGGATCGGCGGCGGAGACCCAGTACTTC.

The J gene is TRBJ1-1, the V gene TRBV21-1; TRBD1, the table's D call, was not compared with the DNA. TRBV21-1 has pseudogene status. CDR3 length: 14 residues. The CDR3 loop reads CASSGQGRNTEAFF. The CDR3, as DNA: TGTGCCAGCTCAGGACAGGGAAGGAACACTGAAGCTTTCTTT.

V is TRBV27 and J is TRBJ2-7; D tentatively reads TRBD1 or TRBD2 (5 bases each). Between the trimmed V and J ends, which lost 6 bases and 4 bases, there was a span of 28 bases. In germline, CDR1 is MNHEY, CDR2 SMNVEV (reference sequence). The CDR3 has 18 residues. The CDR3 here is CASRMNNRRGVGGYEQYF. In DNA form, the CDR3 reads TGTGCCAGCAGGATGAACAACAGACGTGGGGTTGGGGGATACGAGCAGTACTTC.

The CDR3 is CAISESRGRPLHF. The CDR3 nucleotides read TGTGCCATCAGTGAGTCAAGGGGACGGCCCCTCCACTTT. V and J are TRBV10-3 and TRBJ1-6; possibly TRBD1 for D (5 bases). CDR3 length: 13 amino acids. V lost 0 bases, J lost 13 bases, and 10 bases lay in between. The germline CDR1 and CDR2 sequences are ENHRY and SYGVKD.

This clone appeared a single time. V and J are TRBV28 and TRBJ2-1; no clear D gene. The CDR3 loop spans 13 amino acids. Germline assignment: CDR1 MDHEN and CDR2 SYDVKM. The germline V and J ends were trimmed by 5 bases and 7 bases, with 12 bases remaining between them. CDR3 residues: CASSLPPVNEQFF. The CDR3 nucleotides are TGTGCCAGCAGTCTCCCCCCAGTGAATGAGCAGTTCTTC.

The chain recombines TRBV19 with TRBJ1-4; D is unclear. The ends were cut back, 9 bases at V and 6 bases at J, with 14 bases in the middle. This CDR3 comprises 13 residues. Germline CDR1 reads LNHDA; CDR2 reads SQIVND (reference sequence). CDR3 region: CASMGYAYEKLFF. The CDR3 DNA follows: TGTGCCAGCATGGGGTACGCTTATGAAAAACTGTTTTTT.

This sequence joins TRBV27 and TRBJ2-2; no reliable D call. The germline CDR1 and CDR2 sequences are MNHEY and SMNVEV (reference sequence). V gave up 1 base and J gave up 7 bases, with 10 bases separating them. CDR3 length equals 14 residues. This CDR3 is CASSLYLGNGELFF. The CDR3 bases are TGTGCCAGCAGTTTATATCTGGGGAACGGGGAGCTGTTTTTT.

This clone has just one count. The chain carries TRBV24-1 and TRBJ2-2; D not certain. CDR3 length: 14 amino acids. Germline-derived CDR1 and CDR2 are KGHDR and SFDVKD. V was clipped by 4 bases and J by 6 bases, with 11 bases between them. In DNA form, the CDR3 reads TGTGCCACCAGTGAATCGCTAGTGGCCGGGGAGCTGTTTTTT. Protein: CATSESLVAGELFF.

V is TRBV9 and J is TRBJ1-4; TRBD1 matches 8 bases. CDR1 SGDLS and CDR2 YYNGEE come from the germline V gene. This CDR3 has 15 residues. Trimming cost V 4 bases and J 3 bases; bases outside gene matches: 5. In nucleotides, the CDR3 is TGTGCCAGCAGCCTCCGGGGACAGGCTAATGAAAAACTGTTTTTT. Protein sequence: CASSLRGQANEKLFF. Supplemented by reference TRBV9 and TRBJ1-4, the full variable domain reads DSGVTQTPKHLITATGQRVTLRCSPRSGDLSVYWYQQSLDQGLQFLIQYYNGEERAKGNILERFSAQQFPDLHSELNLSSLELGDSALYFCASSLRGQANEKLFFGSGTQLSVL.

V and J are TRBV27 and TRBJ2-3, with 8 positions matching TRBD2. Germline assignment: CDR1 MNHEY and CDR2 SMNVEV (reference sequence). This CDR3 contains 14 residues. Losses at the gene ends were 5 bases for V and 15 bases for J; bases not matched to a gene: 16. Here the CDR3 DNA reads TGTGCCAGCAGTCGGACGGGGGGGGGAGTGGGCAGATATTTT. It is translated as CASSRTGGGVGRYF.

The CDR3 region is CASSLGWGSGANVLTF. CDR3 coding DNA: TGTGCCAGCAGCTTAGGATGGGGCTCTGGGGCCAACGTCCTGACTTTC. This chain links TRBV7-2 with TRBJ2-6, with no clear D. The germline gives CDR1 SGHTA, CDR2 FQGNSA. This CDR3 is built from 16 residues. The ends were cut back, 1 base at V and 0 bases at J, with 7 bases in the middle. Combining the CDR3 with reference TRBV7-2 and TRBJ2-6 gives the whole variable domain GAGVSQSPSNKVTEKGKDVELRCDPISGHTALYWYRQSLGQGLEFLIYFQGNSAPDKSGLPSDRFSAERTGGSVSTLTIQRTQQEDSAVYLCASSLGWGSGANVLTFGAGSRLTVL.

The rearrangement uses TRBV29-1 and TRBJ2-3; 14 nucleotides align to TRBD2. Germline V lookup: CDR1 SQVTM, CDR2 ANQGSEA. The CDR3 runs 15 residues. The V and J ends lost 4 bases and 10 bases, in that order; junction bases with no gene match: 10. The CDR3 spells CSVAETSGRGEAQYF. The CDR3 DNA is TGCAGCGTTGCCGAGACTAGCGGGAGGGGGGAGGCGCAGTATTTT.

The gene calls are TRBV7-2 and TRBJ2-7; TRBD1 aligns across 9 bases. Germline CDR1 SGHTA, CDR2 FQGNSA. The trim removed 4 bases at V and 1 base at J, leaving 5 bases unmatched. This CDR3 contains 15 residues. CDR3 region: CASSSRGTGSYEQYF. The CDR3, as DNA: TGTGCCAGCAGCTCCCGCGGGACAGGGTCCTACGAGCAGTACTTC.

The CDR3 DNA reads as TGTGCCAGTCAGGGGGCTTCTGGAAACACCATATATTTT. Amino acid sequence: CASQGASGNTIYF. The chain recombines TRBV27 with TRBJ1-3; 8 nucleotides line up with TRBD1. The junction had 2 bases not matched to a gene; V was cut back by 9 bases and J by 1 base. The CDR3 extends over 13 amino acids. Germline V lookup: CDR1 MNHEY, CDR2 SMNVEV (reference sequence).

This sequence joins TRBV27 and TRBJ2-3; tentatively, D is TRBD2 (5 bases). Germline V gene data show CDR1 as MNHEY and CDR2 as SMNVEV (reference sequence). V dropped 1 base and J dropped 3 bases, with 23 bases sitting between them. The CDR3 runs 19 residues. CDR3 nucleotide sequence: TGTGCCAGCAGTTTATGGCCCGTTCGGGAAGTCAAGACGACAGATACGCAGTATTTT. This encodes CASSLWPVREVKTTDTQYF.

This chain uses TRBV18 with TRBJ2-1; 8 positions agree with TRBD2. The CDR3 totals 15 residues. CDR1 KGHSH and CDR2 LQKENI come from the germline V gene. Trimming at V came to 6 bases and at J to 5 bases, leaving 9 bases not matched to a gene. For the CDR3, the DNA is TGTGCCAGCTCGCGGTCGGGAGGGCCAGACAATGAGCAGTTCTTC. Amino acid sequence: CASSRSGGPDNEQFF.

The chain carries TRBV3-1 (or the pseudogene TRBV3-2) and TRBJ1-6; D is undetermined. Trimming stripped 4 bases from V and 6 bases from J, with 7 bases between. This CDR3 has 13 residues. Germline V gene data show CDR1 as LGHDT and CDR2 as YNNKEL (reference sequence). As DNA, the CDR3 is TGTGCCAGCAGCCCTTCCCCTAATTCACCCCTCCACTTT. Amino acids: CASSPSPNSPLHF.

This chain uses TRBV3-1 (or the pseudogene TRBV3-2) with TRBJ2-7; D perhaps matches TRBD2 (7 bases). Germline CDR1 reads LGHDT; CDR2 reads YNNKEL (reference sequence). V was trimmed by 4 bases and J by 5 bases, leaving 18 bases between them. The CDR3 loop spans 15 amino acids. The CDR3 loop reads CASSLHREGINEQYF. Written as DNA, the CDR3 is TGTGCCAGCAGCCTCCACAGGGAGGGGATCAACGAGCAGTACTTC.